The 9 T cell receptor beta chains below all came from one sample that was sequenced in a study of cytomegalovirus exposure and HLA in healthy donors. PCR primers comprised 60 Vbeta and 13 Jbeta primers. The method was immunoSEQ multiplex PCR; TCRdb's version includes in-frame clones alone and lacks a portion of them. Here the sample spans 100,000 to 150,000 clones, 74% being singletons. The material sequenced was PBMCs. These receptors all stem from a woman aged 50 to 60 in good health and CMV-seropositive.

This rearrangement joins TRBV7-9 to TRBJ2-1, with D unclear. Looked up from germline, CDR1 is SEHNR and CDR2 is FQNEAQ (reference sequence). Deletions cut 2 bases from V and 1 base from J, with 12 bases between. This CDR3 has 16 amino acids. The CDR3 coding sequence is TGTGCCAGCAGCTTACAAGGTCTAGGTTCCTACAATGAGCAGTTCTTC. Its translation: CASSLQGLGSYNEQFF.

J is TRBJ1-1 and V is TRBV19; TRBD1 agrees at 7 bases. J gave up 5 bases and V 5 bases, and 5 bases lay outside the gene matches. CDR3 length equals 13 residues. The germline CDR1 and CDR2 sequences are LNHDA and SQIVND (reference sequence). Here the CDR3 reads CASSPTGNTEAFF. The CDR3 bases are TGTGCCAGTAGTCCGACAGGGAATACTGAAGCTTTCTTT. Looking up the rest from reference TRBV19 and TRBJ1-1 gives the full variable domain: DGGITQSPKYLFRKEGQNVTLSCEQNLNHDAMYWYRQDPGQGLRLIYYSQIVNDFQKGDIAEGYSVSREKKESFPLTVTSAQKNPTAFYLCASSPTGNTEAFFGQGTRLTVV.

The V and J genes are TRBV5-1 and TRBJ2-5, with 8 nucleotides matching TRBD2. The ends lost 0 bases at V and 0 bases at J; junction bases unmatched: 10. Germline assignment: CDR1 SGHRS and CDR2 YFSETQ. The CDR3 extends over 18 amino acids. The CDR3 reads CASSLAYSAGGYQETQYF. For the CDR3, the DNA is TGCGCCAGCAGCTTGGCGTACTCCGCGGGGGGTTACCAAGAGACCCAGTACTTC.

This clone has more than one count but fewer than ten. The V gene is TRBV27, the J gene TRBJ2-7, with no clear D. CDR1 MNHEY and CDR2 SMNVEV come from the germline V gene (reference sequence). The CDR3 has 14 residues. Trimming cost V 6 bases and J 2 bases, with 14 bases left between them. CDR3 coding DNA: TGTGCCAGCAGATTGCATGGTCAGACCTACGAGCAGTACTTC. This encodes CASRLHGQTYEQYF.

The CDR3 sequence: CASSLLPTSGGNNEQFF. The DNA of the CDR3 is TGTGCCAGCAGCTTACTCCCGACTAGCGGGGGGAACAATGAGCAGTTCTTC. The rearrangement uses TRBV11-2 and TRBJ2-1; TRBD2 matches at 13 bases. The J segment lost 5 bases and the V segment lost 2 bases, leaving 6 bases of the junction unmatched. CDR1 and CDR2 from the germline V gene are SGHAT and FQNNGV. CDR3 length equals 17 residues.

This sequence joins TRBV5-1 and TRBJ1-1; 10 positions agree with TRBD1. CDR1 and CDR2 (germline): SGHRS, YFSETQ. This CDR3 contains 17 residues. With 0 bases clipped from V and 3 bases from J, the junction kept 8 bases outside the gene matches. Here the CDR3 DNA reads TGCGCCAGCAGCTTGGAGCCGGGACAGGGGATTGACACTGAAGCTTTCTTT. It specifies CASSLEPGQGIDTEAFF.

The chain links TRBV5-1 to TRBJ2-5, with a weak D call TRBD2 (5 bases). V lost 0 bases and J lost 2, with 14 bases in between. Germline assignment: CDR1 SGHRS and CDR2 YFSETQ. CDR3 length: 16 amino acids. The CDR3 is CASSLGVHGLQETQYF. In nucleotides, the CDR3 is TGCGCCAGCAGCTTGGGGGTGCACGGACTGCAAGAGACCCAGTACTTC.

On this clone itself: At one end the junction does not follow the germline gene, possibly because of a read error. V and J are TRBV19 and TRBJ2-7; 9 bases map to TRBD1. CDR3 length: 15 amino acids. Germline CDR1 reads LNHDA; CDR2 reads SQIVND (reference sequence). The CDR3 region has the DNA TGTGCCGGTAGTGTCACCGGGACAGGGTCCTACGAGCAGTACTTC. It is translated as CAGSVTGTGSYEQYF.

In regard to this clone: This sample also contains other DNA sequences that code for the same CDR3. The chain employs TRBV28 and TRBJ2-5, with 7 nucleotides matching TRBD1. Germline CDR1 and CDR2: MDHEN and SYDVKM. V dropped 5 bases and J dropped 2; count of bases not matched to a gene: 5. CDR3 length equals 14 residues. In DNA form, the CDR3 reads TGTGCCAGCAGTCCGGGACAGTCGCAAGAGACCCAGTACTTC. Translation gives CASSPGQSQETQYF.